The sequence of this T cell receptor beta chain was determined in a study of cytomegalovirus exposure and HLA in healthy donors. Study results and limitations: When a later analysis compared HLA-associated TCR beta chains with equally common others, the HLA-associated chains turned out to be more clonally expanded and to have lower generation probabilities. In a later analysis, parvovirus B19, influenza, CMV and Epstein-Barr virus appeared linked to several top co-occurrence clusters.

Trimming cost V 2 bases and J 2 bases, with 13 bases left between them. Germline V lookup: CDR1 MDHEN, CDR2 SYDVKM. CDR3 length: 15 residues. Details on this clone: Its cognate antigen is unknown.

The PCR ran on 60 Vbeta and 13 Jbeta primers. Method: immunoSEQ multiplex PCR; TCRdb's copy keeps in-frame clones and lacks some. The table lists over 250,000 clones, more than 80% of them singletons. V usage is TRBV28 and J usage is TRBJ2-7; D is uncertain. Input material: PBMCs. The clonotype originates from a man between 35 and 55 years old in good health and CMV-seropositive. This CDR3 reads CASSLLAGGPYEQYF. The CDR3 nucleotides are TGTGCCAGCAGTTTACTGGCAGGTGGGCCCTACGAGCAGTACTTC.